The TCR beta chain described here comes from a study of identical twins. A universal primer site was incorporated via template switching, and the cDNA contained unique molecular identifiers. TCRdb called the 5' RACE reads again in MiXCR, with one record for every CDR3 protein. Here the sample spans around 480,000 distinct CDR3 sequences, approximately 14% being singletons. The CDR3 runs 15 residues. Germline V gives CDR1 LGHNA, CDR2 YSLEER. The germline V and J ends were trimmed by 3 bases and 0 bases, with 10 bases remaining between them. All donors comprised healthy Caucasians. The same specimen was also included in a second study, on yellow fever vaccine responses in identical twins.

J is TRBJ2-3 and V is TRBV4-3; D gene uncertain. This clonotype was obtained from a woman aged 18-29 years in good health. Sequenced input: CD4+ T cells sorted from blood. Written as DNA, the CDR3 is TGCGCCAGCAGCCACTGGCCGTCTAGCACAGATACGCAGTATTTT. The encoded protein is CASSHWPSSTDTQYF.